The TCR beta chain described here comes from a study of T-cell reconstitution after alpha-beta-depleted transplantation in children. Study-level points and caveats: One year post-transplant, T-cell counts and diversity were largely derived from T cells produced anew.

V was clipped by 7 bases and J by 2 bases, with 18 bases between them. CDR3 length equals 17 residues. Unique molecular identifiers were incorporated into the prepared TCRbeta library. TCRdb reprocessed the PCR reads with MiXCR, giving one entry per CDR3 protein. The table includes hundreds of thousands of distinct CDR3 sequences, 6% to 10% detected once. This clonotype was counted between two and nine times. Its specificity is unknown. The rearrangement joins TRBV12-3 or TRBV12-4 to TRBJ2-6; D assignment may be TRBD1 or TRBD2 (5 bases each). This TCR derives from a female patient aged 2 to 10 who had a stem cell transplant for Fanconi anemia, so the T cells may come from the graft donor. The specimen was peripheral blood, collected 360 days after TCRalphabeta/CD19-depleted stem cell transplant. The CDR3 region is CASIPGARGAGANVLTF. The CDR3 DNA reads TGTGCCAGCATCCCCGGGGCGCGAGGTGCTGGGGCCAACGTCCTGACTTTC.